The clone carrying this T cell receptor beta chain was seen only once. This sample was taken from a study of blood T cell repertoires in COVID-19. In terms of age and location, participants ranged from roughly 18 to 90 years and lived in roughly 22 US areas. Source study methods: Reference gene primer amplification gave nucleated cell count estimates. Sequencing used immunoSEQ multiplex PCR; TCRdb keeps in-frame clones, though not all of them. The DNA was the basis for D and trimming; V, J and clone size are from that table. Here the sample spans more than 200,000 clones, around 90% being singletons. The CDR3 has 13 residues. V lost 3 bases, J lost 6 bases, and 12 bases lay in between. From germline, CDR1 is KGHSH and CDR2 LQKENI.

The sample consisted of PBMCs or T cells enriched from blood (not recorded which). V is TRBV18 and J is TRBJ2-7; D gene ambiguous. The receptor comes from a woman aged 25 to 39 who had been exposed to COVID-19. CDR3 bases: TGTGCCAGCTCACCTATCGACTCTTCCGAGCAGTACTTC. Translation gives CASSPIDSSEQYF.